The rows below give T cell receptor beta chains drawn from one sample of a study of blood T cells in healthy people across ages. TCRdb re-derived calls from the 5' RACE reads in MiXCR, one entry per CDR3 protein. The top ten hold 17% of the sample, which has more than 800,000 distinct CDR3 sequences, more than 25% seen once. The sample comprised blood. The origin of the receptors is an elderly woman in good health. Each CDR3 is given with its conserved first and last residue. The D gene is left open where the match is weak. Some rows mark clone size as missing; the rest say once, few, many or name a class of expanded clone.

14	-	TRBJ2-7	TRBV6-1	-	TGTGCCAGCACCCTTGGACGGACTTCCTACGAGCAGTACTTC	CASTLGRTSYEQYF
17	-	TRBJ2-1	TRBV4-2	TRBD2	TGTGCCAGCAGCCAAGATCTTAGGACTAGCGGAAACAATGAGCAGTTCTTC	CASSQDLRTSGNNEQFF
13	-	TRBJ1-1	TRBV18	-	TGTGCCACTTCCGGGACACTGAACACTGAAGCTTTCTTT	CATSGTLNTEAFF
12	many	TRBJ2-3	TRBV7-2	-	TGTGCCAGCAGCTTATACCGGGATACGCAGTATTTT	CASSLYRDTQYF
11	-	TRBJ1-2	TRBV28	-	TGTGCCACCGGGCCATCCTATGGCTACACCTTC	CATGPSYGYTF
14	many	TRBJ2-7	TRBV7-9	TRBD1	TGTGCCAGCAGCTTCTCGACAGGGACCCACGAGCAGTACTTC	CASSFSTGTHEQYF
16	many	TRBJ2-5	TRBV11-3	TRBD1	TGTGCCAGCAGCTCGTCCCGGGACAGGGATCAAGAGACCCAGTACTTC	CASSSSRDRDQETQYF
14	once	TRBJ1-5	TRBV6-1	TRBD1	TGTGCCAGCAGGGTAACAGGGGGGCCTCAGCCCCAGCATTTT	CASRVTGGPQPQHF
14	many	TRBJ1-5	TRBV7-9	-	TGTGCCAGTTCCGGGGCCGGGGGCAATCAGCCCCAGCATTTT	CASSGAGGNQPQHF
14	-	TRBJ2-5	TRBV11-2	-	TGTGCCAGCAGCTTAGGGAGCCCCCGGGAGACCCAGTACTTC	CASSLGSPRETQYF
15	-	TRBJ2-5	TRBV7-7	TRBD1	TGTGCTAGCGGGACCGGGACAGGGGGCGGAGAGACCCAGTACTTC	CASGTGTGGGETQYF
17	many	TRBJ2-7	TRBV6-5	-	TGTGCCAGCAGTTACCGCGTCGGGGGTATCGGCGCCTACGAGCAGTACTTC	CASSYRVGGIGAYEQYF
15	many	TRBJ2-1	TRBV9	-	TGTGCCAGCAGCCCCTGGCGTTCTAAAGGAGATGAGCAGTTCTTC	CASSPWRSKGDEQFF
15	-	TRBJ1-2	TRBV5-1	-	TGCGCCAGCAGGAAGGGGCTGCGCGGCAACTATGGCTACACCTTC	CASRKGLRGNYGYTF